Listed here are 20 T cell receptor beta chains from one sample, sequenced in a study of blood T cell repertoires in COVID-19 (TCRdb year 2020). The library came from the immunoSEQ multiplex PCR assay. The clones in this table, taken by TCRdb from immuneACCESS, are in-frame only. Not every clone is retained; where verified, under half of the shortfall comes from an unresolved V gene, and the cause of the rest is unknown. A total of approximately 310,000 clones appear in this sample, roughly 90% of them only once. The leading ten clones occupy approximately 4.7% of the sample. Sample: PBMCs or T cells enriched from blood (not recorded which). These receptors were collected from a man in his sixties who had recovered from COVID-19.

The rearrangement links TRBV18 to TRBJ2-1; tentatively, D is TRBD2 (5 bases). The V gene's germline CDR1 is KGHSH and CDR2 LQKENI. The CDR3 covers 16 residues. V lost 1 base to trimming and J lost 9 bases, with 19 bases between them. Here the CDR3 DNA reads TGTGCCAGCTCACCACGGGAGCGAATTTCTAACGGTGAGCAGTTCTTC. It codes for CASSPRERISNGEQFF.

This chain connects TRBV28 to TRBJ1-5; the D gene is possibly TRBD1 (5 bases). The germline V gene has CDR1 MDHEN and CDR2 SYDVKM. This CDR3 is 13 amino acids long. Trimming took 6 bases from V and 2 from J, leaving 8 bases between them. The CDR3 bases are TGTGCCAGCAGATCGACAGGCAATCAGCCCCAGCATTTT. It yields the protein CASRSTGNQPQHF.

The chain couples TRBV5-4 to TRBJ2-5, with TRBD2 as a possible D gene (5 bases). V lost 5 bases to trimming and J lost 3 bases, with 14 bases between them. The V gene's germline CDR1 is SGHNT and CDR2 YYREEE (reference sequence). The CDR3 is 14 residues long. The CDR3 DNA is TGTGCCAGCAGGGAGGCCGCGACAAAAGAGACCCAGTACTTC. Amino acid sequence: CASREAATKETQYF. The full variable domain, its missing parts supplied by reference TRBV5-4 and TRBJ2-5, is ETGVTQSPTHLIKTRGQQVTLRCSSQSGHNTVSWYQQALGQGPQFIFQYYREEENGRGNFPPRFSGLQFPNYSSELNVNALELDDSALYLCASREAATKETQYFGPGTRLLVL.

The rearrangement links TRBV4-1 to TRBJ1-5, with D maybe TRBD1 (6 bases). Germline V gives CDR1 MGHRA, CDR2 YSYEKL. V lost 4 bases and J lost 0, with 10 bases in between. The CDR3 is 15 residues long. The CDR3 region has the DNA TGCGCCAGCAGCCCACAGGGCCCTAGCAATCAGCCCCAGCATTTT. Translated, it gives CASSPQGPSNQPQHF.

The chain recombines TRBV6-5 with TRBJ1-5; 10 positions agree with TRBD1. Germline lookup yields CDR1 MNHEY and CDR2 SVGAGI. The CDR3 length is 15 residues. The V and J ends lost 8 bases and 3 bases, in that order; junction bases with no gene match: 7. The CDR3 coding sequence is TGTGCCAGCTCCCCGGACAGGGGGTTCAATCAGCCCCAGCATTTT. This codes for CASSPDRGFNQPQHF.

The chain is built from TRBV15 and TRBJ2-3; D is uncertain. V lost 1 base and J lost 0, with 11 bases in between. This CDR3 is 16 amino acids long. Germline-derived CDR1 and CDR2 are LNHNV and YYDKDF (reference sequence). Written as DNA, the CDR3 is TGTGCCACCAGCAGAGGGTCCAGCGCTAGCACAGATACGCAGTATTTT. Translation gives CATSRGSSASTDTQYF.

This chain connects TRBV5-1 to TRBJ2-3; TRBD1 agrees at 11 bases. The CDR3 consists of 16 residues. With 4 bases clipped from V and 3 bases from J, the junction kept 7 bases outside the gene matches. Germline-derived CDR1 and CDR2 are SGHRS and YFSETQ. The CDR3 loop reads CASSTPGQGVTDTQYF. Here the CDR3 DNA reads TGCGCCAGCAGCACCCCGGGACAGGGGGTAACAGATACGCAGTATTTT.

The chain has TRBV5-1 and TRBJ2-7; TRBD2 matches 9 bases. The CDR3 has 14 amino acids. Trimming took 4 bases from V and 5 from J; bases not matched to a gene: 7. Germline values: CDR1 SGHRS, CDR2 YFSETQ. The CDR3 here is CASSASGTSHEQYF. The CDR3 nucleotides are TGCGCCAGCAGCGCGAGCGGGACTAGCCACGAGCAGTACTTC.

This clone has a single count. This chain uses TRBV4-1 with TRBJ2-1; weak D call: TRBD2 (5 bases). The CDR3 loop spans 13 amino acids. Trimming removed 3 bases from V and 8 bases from J, with 11 bases in between. Germline V CDR1 and CDR2: MGHRA, YSYEKL. For the CDR3, the DNA is TGCGCCAGCAGCCACTCGGACTTCCATGAGCAGTTCTTC. It is translated as CASSHSDFHEQFF.

The V call is TRBV5-6, the J call TRBJ1-2; D is undetermined. The germline CDR1 and CDR2 sequences are SGHDT and YYEEEE. The CDR3 covers 12 residues. Trimming stripped 1 base from V and 10 bases from J, with 11 bases between. In DNA, the CDR3 is TGTGCCAGCAGCTTGACCCCACTATACTACACCTTC. It encodes CASSLTPLYYTF. Supplemented by reference TRBV5-6 and TRBJ1-2, the full variable domain reads DAGVTQSPTHLIKTRGQQVTLRCSPKSGHDTVSWYQQALGQGPQFIFQYYEEEERQRGNFPDRFSGHQFPNYSSELNVNALLLGDSALYLCASSLTPLYYTFGSGTRLTVV.

The chain is built from TRBV9 and TRBJ2-3, with no clear D. Germline loops: CDR1 SGDLS, CDR2 YYNGEE. The CDR3 consists of 13 residues. The germline V and J ends were trimmed by 4 bases and 4 bases, with 10 bases remaining between them. For the CDR3, the DNA is TGTGCCAGCAGCCGAGAAACGGCAGATACGCAGTATTTT. Residues: CASSRETADTQYF.

This chain links TRBV5-1 with TRBJ2-7; 11 nucleotides line up with TRBD2. The CDR3 consists of 17 residues. CDR1 SGHRS and CDR2 YFSETQ come from the germline V gene. V lost 0 bases, J lost 2 bases, and 7 bases stayed unmatched. Here the CDR3 DNA reads TGCGCCAGCAGCTTGGCGGCTAGCGGGAGGTCCACCTACGAGCAGTACTTC. This codes for CASSLAASGRSTYEQYF.

The sample holds one count of this clone. The chain links TRBV28 to TRBJ1-2, with TRBD1 matching 8 bases. Germline V gene data show CDR1 as MDHEN and CDR2 as SYDVKM. This CDR3 contains 18 residues. With V trimmed by 5 bases and J by 5 bases, 19 bases remained unmatched. CDR3 amino acids: CASSRYPSKEQGGYGYTF. In nucleotides, the CDR3 is TGTGCCAGCAGTCGATACCCCTCCAAGGAACAGGGGGGTTATGGCTACACCTTC.

The rearrangement links TRBV28 to TRBJ1-5, with D unresolved. The V end lost 6 bases, the J end lost 3 bases, and 15 bases lay between the germline ends. Germline V lookup: CDR1 MDHEN, CDR2 SYDVKM. This CDR3 contains 15 residues. The CDR3 region is CASRDAGGFNQPQHF. In nucleotides, the CDR3 is TGTGCCAGCAGGGACGCCGGAGGGTTCAATCAGCCCCAGCATTTT. The full variable domain, rest sourced from reference TRBV28 and TRBJ1-5, is DVKVTQSSRYLVKRTGEKVFLECVQDMDHENMFWYRQDPGLGLRLIYFSYDVKMKEKGDIPEGYSVSREKKERFSLILESASTNQTSMYLCASRDAGGFNQPQHFGDGTRLSIL.

V is TRBV6-4 and J is TRBJ2-3; the match to TRBD2 covers 13 bases. This CDR3 has 16 amino acids. Trimming cost V 3 bases and J 4 bases; bases outside gene matches: 4. Germline V gene sequence: CDR1 MRHNA, CDR2 SNTAGT. For the CDR3, the DNA is TGTGCCAGCAGTGAAACTAGCGGGAGGGCGTCAGATACGCAGTATTTT. It is translated as CASSETSGRASDTQYF.

This rearrangement joins TRBV5-1 to TRBJ2-1; D might be TRBD2 (5 bases). Germline V lookup: CDR1 SGHRS, CDR2 YFSETQ. CDR3 size: 14 residues. V gave up 1 base and J gave up 7 bases, with 12 bases separating them. CDR3 sequence: CASSLRTDENEQFF. CDR3 DNA sequence: TGCGCCAGCAGCTTGAGGACTGACGAAAATGAGCAGTTCTTC.

The rearrangement uses TRBV18 and TRBJ2-3; D may be TRBD2 (5 bases). Germline CDR1 KGHSH, CDR2 LQKENI. V gave up 2 bases and J gave up 2 bases, with 8 bases separating them. This CDR3 is built from 14 residues. CDR3 loop: CASSPSADTDTQYF. The DNA of the CDR3 is TGTGCCAGCTCACCATCAGCGGACACAGATACGCAGTATTTT.

The chain has TRBV7-2 and TRBJ2-3; 8 nucleotides line up with TRBD2. Germline V lookup: CDR1 SGHTA, CDR2 FQGNSA. The CDR3 length is 15 residues. The trim removed 5 bases at V and 2 bases at J, leaving 6 bases unmatched. The chain's CDR3 is CASSTGTRNTDTQYF. The CDR3 region has the DNA TGTGCCAGCAGCACGGGGACTAGGAACACAGATACGCAGTATTTT.

V and J are TRBV4-1 and TRBJ2-7; D is possibly TRBD2 (6 bases). Germline V lookup: CDR1 MGHRA, CDR2 YSYEKL. CDR3 length: 14 residues. V lost 0 bases and J 3 bases, leaving 9 bases between the germline ends. The CDR3 spells CASSQDWRGYEQYF. In nucleotides, the CDR3 is TGCGCCAGCAGCCAAGATTGGCGGGGCTACGAGCAGTACTTC.

Regarding this clone: The sample carries other DNA sequences with the same CDR3. The chain is built from TRBV19 and TRBJ1-5, with 7 bases matching TRBD1. CDR3 length: 15 amino acids. Unmatched junction bases numbered 8, after V lost 2 bases and J lost 7 bases. Germline lookup yields CDR1 LNHDA and CDR2 SQIVND (reference sequence). The CDR3 DNA is TGTGCCAGTAGTATAACGGCAGGGGGTCGGCAGCCCCAGCATTTT. It encodes CASSITAGGRQPQHF.